The sequence of this TCR beta chain was determined in a study of beta chain features in type 1 diabetes. As for this clone: Antigen specificity is unknown.

Points from the study as a whole: In all four CD4+ subsets, TCRB CDR3 length was significantly, moderately reduced in type 1 diabetes.

The length of the CDR3 is 15 residues. CDR1 and CDR2 (germline): MGHRA, YSYEKL. Trimming took 3 bases from V and 0 from J, leaving 12 bases between them. The study reverse transcribed the entire isolated RNA, so it sequenced expressed TCRB transcripts. TCRdb's table, derived via immunoSEQ multiplex PCR, lists solely in-frame clones and lacks some. The sample contains 300,000 to 450,000 clones, 8% to 10% of which appear only once. The TCR sequence derives from a man aged 25-45 years with type 1 diabetes. The V and J genes are TRBV4-1 and TRBJ2-7; D call uncertain. The sequencing sample was made of central memory CD4+ T cells from blood. The DNA for the CDR3 is TGCGCCAGCAGCCACTTGGCACTTAACTCCTACGAGCAGTACTTC. It codes for CASSHLALNSYEQYF.